These 28 T cell receptor beta chains came from one sample sequenced in a study of T cell repertoires in cytomegalovirus infection. TCRdb redid the calling of the reads with MiXCR, one entry per CDR3 protein. The table includes 500,000 or so distinct CDR3 sequences, approximately 15% detected once. Input material: CD8+ T cells from PBMCs. All receptors come from a human donor in good health (CMV status not recorded). Some clones in this sample may be carry-over from other donors' samples.

Concerning this clonotype: A much larger clone sits a single nucleotide away, making a read error possible. The genes are TRBV7-9 and TRBJ1-2, with a possible D match to TRBD1 (5 bases). V lost 5 bases and J lost 13, with 14 bases in between. Germline CDR1 SEHNR, CDR2 FQNEAQ (reference sequence). CDR3 length: 11 residues. CDR3 coding DNA: TGTGCCAGCAGCGCAGACAGTCACGTCACCTTC. Amino acid sequence: CASSADSHVTF.

The rearrangement links TRBV29-1 to TRBJ2-5; 8 bases are a match to TRBD2. J lost 2 bases, V lost 8 bases, and 16 bases had no gene match. Germline CDR1 and CDR2: SQVTM and ANQGSEA. This CDR3 spans 16 amino acids. CDR3 nucleotide sequence: TGCAGCCCCACGGGACCCGAACTAGCGGTTCAAGAGACCCAGTACTTC. Residues: CSPTGPELAVQETQYF.

This chain uses TRBV6-5 with TRBJ2-2; the D is unclear. The germline V gene has CDR1 MNHEY and CDR2 SVGAGI. The CDR3 contains 13 residues. V was clipped by 9 bases and J by 2 bases, with 10 bases between them. Written as DNA, the CDR3 is TGTGCCAGTGCGGAATTAAACACCGGGGAGCTGTTTTTT. It encodes CASAELNTGELFF.

The table lists this clonotype with a few counts. Here the CDR3 DNA reads TGTGCCTGTATGAGGGATGAGGCAGATACGCAGTATTTT. Amino acid sequence: CACMRDEADTQYF. The chain links TRBV30 to TRBJ2-3, with D possibly being TRBD2 (5 bases). The V end was cut by 6 bases, the J end by 4 bases, with 14 bases between. CDR1 is GTSNPN, CDR2 SVGIG, per germline (reference sequence). This CDR3 has 13 residues.

The rearrangement joins TRBV27 to TRBJ2-7; D possibly corresponds to TRBD2 (5 bases). The V gene lost 2 bases and the J gene lost 5 bases, with 7 bases spanning the gap. This CDR3 has 12 amino acids. Germline CDR1 is MNHEY and CDR2 is SMNVEV (reference sequence). The CDR3 sequence: CASSLLANEQYF. DNA for the CDR3: TGTGCCAGCAGTTTACTAGCTAACGAGCAGTACTTC.

This clonotype was counted a few times. It differs at one base from a far larger clone, so likely a read error. This chain joins TRBV7-6 and TRBJ2-7; TRBD1 agrees at 7 bases. Looked up from germline, CDR1 is SGHVS and CDR2 is FNYEAQ. V lost 5 bases and J lost 3; bases outside the gene matches: 4. This CDR3 spans 13 amino acids. CDR3 region: CASSQGQIYEQYF. For the CDR3, the DNA is TGTGCCAGCAGCCAGGGACAGATCTACGAGCAGTACTTC. Full variable domain (missing parts from reference TRBV7-6 and TRBJ2-7): GAGVSQSPRYKVTKRGQDVALRCDPISGHVSLYWYRQALGQGPEFLTYFNYEAQQDKSGLPNDRFSAERPEGSISTLTIQRTEQRDSAMYRCASSQGQIYEQYFGPGTRLTVT.

This clonotype was counted between two and nine times. J is TRBJ2-1 and V is TRBV27; 12 bases line up with TRBD2. The J segment lost 4 bases and the V segment lost 5 bases, leaving 6 bases of the junction unmatched. The CDR3 loop spans 16 amino acids. Germline values: CDR1 MNHEY, CDR2 SMNVEV (reference sequence). CDR3 residues: CASSPSGGAGYNEQFF. The CDR3 DNA reads as TGTGCCAGCAGTCCTAGCGGGGGGGCCGGGTACAATGAGCAGTTCTTC.

This clonotype was seen a handful of times. V gene TRBV12-3 or TRBV12-4 combines with J gene TRBJ1-2; 10 nucleotides line up with TRBD1. The CDR3 is made up of 15 amino acids. After removal of 2 bases from V and 6 bases from J, the junction contained 6 bases not matched to a gene. CDR3 amino acids: CASSLSGGTGDGYTF. The CDR3 DNA sequence: TGTGCCAGCAGTTTATCAGGCGGGACAGGGGATGGCTACACCTTC.

This sequence joins TRBV27 and TRBJ2-7; 8 positions match TRBD2. The V gene end was trimmed by 5 bases and the J gene end by 6 bases; junction bases not matched to a gene: 3. The germline V gene encodes CDR1 MNHEY and CDR2 SMNVEV (reference sequence). The CDR3 length is 12 residues. Here the CDR3 DNA reads TGTGCCAGCAGTAAAGCGGGAGCCGAGCAGTACTTC. Translation gives CASSKAGAEQYF.

The table lists this clonotype with a few counts. The rearrangement links TRBV28 to TRBJ1-2; 11 bases are shared with TRBD1. Trimming took 5 bases from V and 8 from J; bases not matched to a gene: 10. The CDR3 extends over 15 amino acids. Germline V gene sequence: CDR1 MDHEN, CDR2 SYDVKM. CDR3 loop: CASSPPWTGGEGYTF. The DNA of the CDR3 is TGTGCCAGCAGTCCACCGTGGACAGGGGGCGAAGGCTACACCTTC.

This clonotype was seen a few times. The rearrangement uses TRBV6-5 and TRBJ1-2; D is undetermined. The germline CDR1 and CDR2 sequences are MNHEY and SVGAGI. This CDR3 contains 11 residues. V lost 10 bases and J lost 5, with 11 bases in between. In DNA form, the CDR3 reads TGTGCCACCCTGAGAGGGTATGGCTACACCTTC. Its protein product is CATLRGYGYTF.

This clonotype came up many times. V gene TRBV29-1 combines with J gene TRBJ1-5; D not certain. The CDR3 has 13 amino acids. Germline-derived CDR1 and CDR2 are SQVTM and ANQGSEA. V gave up 3 bases and J gave up 4 bases, with 10 bases separating them. The CDR3 region is CSVDTGKNQPQHF. DNA of the CDR3: TGCAGCGTTGACACTGGGAAGAATCAGCCCCAGCATTTT.

The genes are TRBV15 and TRBJ2-1; D is perhaps TRBD1 (6 bases). This CDR3 is built from 15 residues. Germline CDR1 LNHNV, CDR2 YYDKDF (reference sequence). V lost 1 base and J 7 bases, leaving 14 bases between the germline ends. This chain's CDR3 is CATSRGGGRGNEQFF. The DNA for the CDR3 is TGTGCCACCAGCAGAGGAGGGGGAAGGGGGAATGAGCAGTTCTTC. The full variable domain, with the rest looked up from reference TRBV15 and TRBJ2-1, is DAMVIQNPRYQVTQFGKPVTLSCSQTLNHNVMYWYQQKSSQAPKLLFHYYDKDFNNEADTPDNFQSRRPNTSFCFLDIRSPGLGDTAMYLCATSRGGGRGNEQFFGPGTRLTVL.

This clonotype appeared many times. This chain links TRBV6-2 or TRBV6-3 with TRBJ2-3; D not resolved. The CDR3 has 14 residues. CDR1 MNHEY and CDR2 SVGEGT come from the germline V gene. V was cut by 1 base and J by 6 bases, with 11 bases left in between. CDR3: CASSYLRSSDTQYF. The CDR3 nucleotides are TGTGCCAGCAGTTACTTGAGGAGCAGTGATACGCAGTATTTT.

Details on this clonotype: It may be a read error: a sequence one base away is much more abundant. The chain couples TRBV11-3 to TRBJ2-7, with D perhaps being TRBD1 or TRBD2 (5 bases each). This CDR3 is built from 15 residues. The germline V gene has CDR1 SGHNT and CDR2 YENEEA. CDR3 sequence reads: CASNLRTGPAVEQYF. The CDR3 bases are TGTGCCAGCAACTTAAGAACGGGACCCGCGGTCGAGCAGTACTTC.

The sample holds a few counts of this clonotype. This chain uses TRBV29-1 with TRBJ1-4, with D hard to call. V lost 4 bases to trimming and J lost 5 bases, with 11 bases between them. Germline V gene data show CDR1 as SQVTM and CDR2 as ANQGSEA. The CDR3 loop spans 13 amino acids. Written as DNA, the CDR3 is TGCAGCGTTGTTAGTGGGCTAAATGAAAAACTGTTTTTT. Amino acids: CSVVSGLNEKLFF.

This clonotype was observed a single time. This may arise from a read error, as a much more abundant clone is one base away. The chain employs TRBV6-1 and TRBJ2-7; the match to TRBD1 covers 8 bases. The CDR3 sequence is 14 residues long. Looked up from germline, CDR1 is MNHNS and CDR2 is SASEGT. The CDR3 DNA sequence: TGTGCCAGCAGTGAATGGACAGGGACCTACGAGCAGTGCTTC. Protein product: CASSEWTGTYEQCF.

There are a few counts of this clonotype. The chain carries TRBV14 and TRBJ2-2; D not resolved. The CDR3 contains 13 residues. Germline values: CDR1 SGHDN, CDR2 FVKESK. Trimming took off 4 bases at V and 7 bases at J, with 10 bases between the two ends. The CDR3 reads CASSLIKGGELFF. In nucleotides, the CDR3 is TGTGCCAGCAGCCTCATCAAAGGCGGGGAGCTGTTTTTT.

This clonotype was observed a handful of times. The chain employs TRBV27 and TRBJ2-7; 10 bases align to TRBD2. The length of the CDR3 is 15 residues. The V gene's germline CDR1 is MNHEY and CDR2 SMNVEV (reference sequence). V lost 0 bases and J lost 3; bases outside the gene matches: 2. The chain's CDR3 is CASSLSPSGSYEQYF. In DNA form, the CDR3 reads TGTGCCAGCAGTTTATCGCCTAGCGGGAGCTACGAGCAGTACTTC.

This clonotype showed up just a few times. This chain connects TRBV20-1 to TRBJ2-7; perhaps TRBD1 as D (5 bases). Germline-derived CDR1 and CDR2 are DFQATT and SNEGSKA (reference sequence). Trimming removed 0 bases from V and 0 bases from J, with 12 bases in between. The CDR3 loop spans 15 amino acids. The CDR3 bases are TGCAGTGCTAGAGAGAAGAGCAGGGACTCCTACGAGCAGTACTTC. As protein: CSAREKSRDSYEQYF.

The chain joins TRBV5-1 to TRBJ2-4, with 11 positions matching TRBD2. CDR3 length: 15 residues. The V and J ends lost 5 bases and 5 bases, in that order; junction bases with no gene match: 6. Germline V CDR1 and CDR2: SGHRS, YFSETQ. DNA for the CDR3: TGCGCCAGCAGGAGACTAGCGGGATGGGAAAACATTCAGTACTTC. It yields the protein CASRRLAGWENIQYF. The full variable domain, completed using reference TRBV5-1 and TRBJ2-4, is KAGVTQTPRYLIKTRGQQVTLSCSPISGHRSVSWYQQTPGQGLQFLFEYFSETQRNKGNFPGRFSGRQFSNSRSEMNVSTLELGDSALYLCASRRLAGWENIQYFGAGTRLSVL.

This rearrangement joins TRBV5-6 to TRBJ1-1; D unclear. The length of the CDR3 is 14 residues. CDR1 is SGHDT and CDR2 is YYEEEE in the germline V gene. Trimming took off 4 bases at V and 4 bases at J, with 14 bases between the two ends. CDR3 coding DNA: TGTGCCAGCAGCCCGGGTGGGTCGATCACTGAAGCTTTCTTT. Its translation is CASSPGGSITEAFF.

On this clonotype itself: Sequence at one end of the junction differs from germline and may be a read error. The chain links TRBV2 to TRBJ1-2, with no clear D. Germline loops: CDR1 SNHLY, CDR2 FYNNEI. This CDR3 spans 10 amino acids. The CDR3 coding sequence is TGTGCCAGCAGGGGTGAGAGACACCTCTTC. Translating it yields CASRGERHLF.

Points on this clonotype: The conserved final phenylalanine or tryptophan is absent from the CDR3, which likely points to a read error. The chain joins TRBV7-8 to TRBJ1-5, with 9 bases that match TRBD1. Germline V lookup: CDR1 SGHVS, CDR2 FQNEAQ. V shed 0 bases, J shed 4 bases, and the junction held 13 bases outside the gene matches. This CDR3 region has 19 residues. The CDR3 is CASSLALGQGFLGNQPQHL. For the CDR3, the DNA is TGTGCCAGCAGCTTAGCTTTGGGACAGGGTTTTTTGGGAAATCAGCCCCAGCATTTA.

V usage is TRBV20-1 and J usage is TRBJ2-7, with D perhaps matching TRBD2 (6 bases). Germline-derived CDR1 and CDR2 are DFQATT and SNEGSKA (reference sequence). The CDR3 has 15 residues. Trimming left V 3 bases short and J 0 bases short, with 15 bases between. The CDR3 DNA follows: TGCAGTGCTAGCCGGGACTCCCAGAGCTCCTACGAGCAGTACTTC. Translating gives CSASRDSQSSYEQYF.

Comments on this clonotype: A much larger clone lies one base from this, so it may be a read error. The chain joins TRBV27 to TRBJ1-2, with a tentative D call TRBD1 (5 bases). From germline, CDR1 is MNHEY and CDR2 SMNVEV (reference sequence). The length of the CDR3 is 14 residues. CDR3 bases: TGTGGCAGCAGTCCGAGGGGCCTCCACTATGGCTACACCTTC. This sequence encodes CGSSPRGLHYGYTF.

This clonotype came up many times. The genes are TRBV7-8 and TRBJ2-1; the match to TRBD2 covers 14 bases. The CDR3 extends over 20 amino acids. Germline CDR1 SGHVS, CDR2 FQNEAQ. After removal of 5 bases from V and 2 bases from J, the junction contained 14 bases not matched to a gene. The chain's CDR3 is CASSRAPGLAGGGTYNEQFF. DNA of the CDR3: TGTGCCAGCAGCCGCGCACCTGGACTAGCGGGGGGAGGGACCTACAATGAGCAGTTCTTC.

This clonotype was counted a few times. This chain uses TRBV4-1 with TRBJ1-1; D perhaps matches TRBD1 (5 bases). This CDR3 is built from 17 residues. The V gene lost 6 bases and the J gene lost 0 bases, with 20 bases spanning the gap. Germline loops: CDR1 MGHRA, CDR2 YSYEKL. The CDR3 nucleotides are TGCGCCAGCAGTAAGGAACGATCAGGGACGGTGAACACTGAAGCTTTCTTT. Protein: CASSKERSGTVNTEAFF.